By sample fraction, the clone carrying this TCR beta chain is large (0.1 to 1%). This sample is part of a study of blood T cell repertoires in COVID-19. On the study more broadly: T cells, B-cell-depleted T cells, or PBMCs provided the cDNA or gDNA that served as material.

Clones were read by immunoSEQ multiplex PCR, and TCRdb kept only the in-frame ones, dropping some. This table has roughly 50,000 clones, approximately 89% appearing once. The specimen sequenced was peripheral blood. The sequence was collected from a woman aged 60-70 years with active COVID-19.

CDR3 region: CASSLGGTRYRPNSPLHF. The CDR3 DNA reads as TGTGCCAGCAGCTTGGGGGGTACTCGATACAGGCCCAATTCACCCCTCCACTTT. The chain has TRBV5-5 and TRBJ1-6; weak D call: TRBD1 (5 bases). Germline CDR1 and CDR2: SGHKS and YYEKEE (reference sequence). Trimming shortened V by 0 bases and J by 7 bases, and 20 bases separated the two germline ends. CDR3 length: 18 amino acids. Full variable domain (rest looked up from reference TRBV5-5 and TRBJ1-6): DAGVTQSPTHLIKTRGQQVTLRCSPISGHKSVSWYQQVLGQGPQFIFQYYEKEERGRGNFPDRFSARQFPNYSSELNVNALLLGDSALYLCASSLGGTRYRPNSPLHFGNGTRLTVT.